This record concerns one TCR beta chain sequence. The data originate from a study of T cell changes during pregnancy in multiple sclerosis. Profiling relied on immunoSEQ multiplex PCR, and the TCRdb table lists in-frame clones only, not all of them. The table has some 90,000 clones, around 91% seen once. This sequence was found in a female donor in good health, enrolled as a control in a pregnancy study. Sequencing was performed on peripheral blood, taken after pregnancy.

The CDR3 reads CASYAGTRGYTF. For the CDR3, the DNA is TGTGCCAGTTACGCCGGGACAAGAGGCTACACCTTC. The chain combines TRBV28 with TRBJ1-2; the D gene is possibly TRBD1 (6 bases). The germline CDR1 and CDR2 sequences are MDHEN and SYDVKM. Trimming removed 9 bases from V and 8 bases from J, with 16 bases in between. This CDR3 region has 12 residues.